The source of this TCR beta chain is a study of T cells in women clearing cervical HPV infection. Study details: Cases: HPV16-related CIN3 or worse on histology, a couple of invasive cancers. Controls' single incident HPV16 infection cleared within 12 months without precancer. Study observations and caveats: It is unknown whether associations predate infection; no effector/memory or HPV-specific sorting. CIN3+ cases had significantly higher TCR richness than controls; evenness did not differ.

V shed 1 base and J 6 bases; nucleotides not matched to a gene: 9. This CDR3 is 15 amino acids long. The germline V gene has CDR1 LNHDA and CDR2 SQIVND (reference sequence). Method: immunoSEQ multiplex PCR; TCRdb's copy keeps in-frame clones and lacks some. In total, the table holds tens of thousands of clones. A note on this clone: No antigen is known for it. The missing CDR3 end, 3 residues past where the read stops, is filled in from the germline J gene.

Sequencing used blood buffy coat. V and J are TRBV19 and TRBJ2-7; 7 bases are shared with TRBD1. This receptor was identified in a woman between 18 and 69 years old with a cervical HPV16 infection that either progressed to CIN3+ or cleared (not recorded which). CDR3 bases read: TGTGCCAGTAGTATAGTCCGGGACAGTTCTGCCGAG. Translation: CASSIVRDSSAE. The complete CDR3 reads CASSIVRDSSAEQYF.